A selection of T cell receptor beta chains follows, all from one sample in a study of CD8 T cells in ankylosing spondylitis. TCRdb reprocessed the 5' RACE reads via MiXCR and lists one record per CDR3 protein. Among a few hundred thousand distinct CDR3 sequences, approximately 10% were seen once, and the ten largest hold roughly 9.1%. Sequencing used blood, either unsorted or a sorted T cell fraction (not recorded which). All receptors derive from a female donor with ankylosing spondylitis or in good health (not recorded which). CDR3s include the opening cysteine and the closing phenylalanine or tryptophan. The order of the fields is CDR3 protein, CDR3 DNA, V gene, D gene, clone size, J gene. A D gene is named only where the DNA matches it firmly. Only part of the rows carry a size: once, few, many, or a class if the clone is expanded.

CSARDRQGDQPQHF	TGCAGTGCTAGAGATAGACAGGGGGATCAGCCCCAGCATTTT	TRBV20-1	TRBD1	many	TRBJ1-5
CSASALAGARGNEQFF	TGCAGTGCCAGCGCACTAGCGGGGGCCCGAGGCAATGAGCAGTTCTTC	TRBV20-1	TRBD2	many	TRBJ2-1
CASSLVLGAQETQYF	TGTGCCAGCAGCTTAGTCTTAGGGGCCCAAGAGACCCAGTACTTC	TRBV7-9	NA	NA	TRBJ2-5
CSARESGRGTGELFF	TGCAGTGCTAGAGAGAGCGGGAGGGGAACCGGGGAGCTGTTTTTT	TRBV20-1	TRBD2	many	TRBJ2-2
CASSSGLPVATNEKLFF	TGTGCCAGCAGTTCCGGGCTCCCTGTGGCGACTAATGAAAAACTGTTTTTT	TRBV2	NA	NA	TRBJ1-4
CSVRGFQETQYF	TGCAGCGTCCGGGGATTCCAAGAGACCCAGTACTTC	TRBV29-1	NA	many	TRBJ2-5
CASSSTSGGSYEQYF	TGTGCCAGCAGTTCAACTAGCGGGGGTTCCTACGAGCAGTACTTC	TRBV6-2/TRBV6-3	TRBD2	NA	TRBJ2-7
CASGLGASGGLTDTQYF	TGTGCTAGTGGTTTGGGAGCTAGCGGGGGGCTCACAGATACGCAGTATTTT	TRBV12-5	TRBD2	few	TRBJ2-3
CASSSGTGNEQFF	TGTGCCAGCAGTTCCGGTACAGGGAATGAGCAGTTCTTC	TRBV7-9	NA	many	TRBJ2-1
CASSQDRLTGELFF	TGTGCCAGCAGCCAAGATCGGCTAACCGGGGAGCTGTTTTTT	TRBV3-1	NA	NA	TRBJ2-2
CASSDGQGRFSDTQYF	TGCGCCAGCAGTGACGGACAGGGTCGATTCTCGGATACGCAGTATTTT	TRBV10-1	TRBD1	few	TRBJ2-3
CASSLDADTEAFF	TGTGCCAGCAGCTTGGATGCGGACACTGAAGCTTTCTTT	TRBV5-4	NA	NA	TRBJ1-1
CASRQMVVGELFF	TGTGCCAGCAGACAAATGGTTGTCGGGGAGCTGTTTTTT	TRBV7-2	NA	many	TRBJ2-2
CSANWAETQYF	TGCAGTGCGAACTGGGCGGAGACCCAGTACTTC	TRBV20-1	NA	many	TRBJ2-5
CASSQMNGAGGDYGYTF	TGTGCCAGCAGCCAAATGAATGGGGCAGGGGGGGACTATGGCTACACCTTC	TRBV3-1	TRBD1	many	TRBJ1-2
CSARDNEQFF	TGCAGTGCTAGGGACAATGAGCAGTTCTTC	TRBV20-1	NA	many	TRBJ2-1
CASSVSDTEAFF	TGTGCCAGCAGCGTCTCGGACACTGAAGCTTTCTTT	TRBV5-6	NA	many	TRBJ1-1
CASSFPHRGVRIHGNQPQHF	TGCGCCAGCAGCTTTCCTCACAGGGGTGTTCGTATTCACGGCAATCAGCCCCAGCATTTT	TRBV5-1	TRBD1	many	TRBJ1-5
CASSQEVESYEQYF	TGTGCCAGCAGCCAAGAGGTCGAATCCTACGAGCAGTACTTC	TRBV4-2	NA	many	TRBJ2-7
CASSSGQTNTEAFF	TGCGCCAGCAGCTCTGGACAGACCAACACTGAAGCTTTCTTT	TRBV5-1	NA	many	TRBJ1-1
CASSFEGDTEAFF	TGTGCCAGCAGCTTCGAAGGGGACACTGAAGCTTTCTTT	TRBV5-5	NA	many	TRBJ1-1
CASSFRWAGNSPLHF	TGTGCCAGCAGTTTTAGGTGGGCTGGTAATTCACCCCTCCACTTT	TRBV12-3/TRBV12-4	NA	many	TRBJ1-6
CAIRSPTSGLDNEQFF	TGTGCCATCAGGAGCCCGACTAGCGGACTTGACAATGAGCAGTTCTTC	TRBV10-3	TRBD2	many	TRBJ2-1
CAISGYNNSPLHF	TGTGCCATCAGTGGTTACAATAATTCACCCCTCCACTTT	TRBV10-3	NA	many	TRBJ1-6
CASSPRTGSTEAFF	TGCGCCAGCAGCCCCAGGACGGGGTCTACTGAAGCTTTCTTT	TRBV5-1	NA	few	TRBJ1-1
CSAHWTYTSTDTQYF	TGCAGTGCCCATTGGACCTATACAAGCACAGATACGCAGTATTTT	TRBV20-1	NA	few	TRBJ2-3
CASSQELAGITGELFF	TGCGCCAGCAGCCAAGAACTAGCGGGGATCACCGGGGAGCTGTTTTTT	TRBV4-1	TRBD2	NA	TRBJ2-2
CASSLRGQHYNEQFF	TGTGCCAGCAGCCTGAGGGGACAACACTACAATGAGCAGTTCTTC	TRBV12-3/TRBV12-4	NA	many	TRBJ2-1
CSAHGADEKLFF	TGCAGTGCACACGGGGCAGATGAAAAACTGTTTTTT	TRBV20-1	NA	many	TRBJ1-4
CASGLAASYNEQFF	TGCGCCAGCGGACTAGCGGCTTCCTACAATGAGCAGTTCTTC	TRBV5-1	TRBD2	many	TRBJ2-1
CASSLDWAGGTEAFF	TGTGCCAGCAGCTTAGACTGGGCAGGGGGTACTGAAGCTTTCTTT	TRBV7-8	TRBD1	many	TRBJ1-1
CASSRGLAVLNEQFF	TGTGCCAGCAGCCGAGGACTAGCGGTCCTTAACGAGCAGTTCTTC	TRBV7-9	TRBD2	NA	TRBJ2-1
CASRDPFRDNSPLHF	TGTGCCAGCAGGGATCCTTTTCGCGATAATTCACCCCTCCACTTT	TRBV6-2/TRBV6-3	NA	few	TRBJ1-6
CASSYGTSGRLLEQFF	TGTGCCAGCAGCTACGGGACTAGCGGGAGGTTGCTTGAGCAGTTCTTC	TRBV7-9	TRBD2	many	TRBJ2-1
CSATTSGGVGRFHEQYF	TGCAGTGCTACGACTAGCGGGGGGGTAGGACGTTTCCACGAGCAGTACTTC	TRBV20-1	TRBD2	many	TRBJ2-7
CSASGGGANYGYTF	TGCAGTGCTAGTGGGGGGGGTGCTAACTATGGCTACACCTTC	TRBV20-1	NA	many	TRBJ1-2
CAITRDGNTGELFF	TGTGCCATCACCCGGGACGGCAACACCGGGGAGCTGTTTTTT	TRBV10-3	NA	many	TRBJ2-2
CSARGSGVNTGELFF	TGCAGTGCTAGAGGTAGCGGGGTGAACACCGGGGAGCTGTTTTTT	TRBV20-1	TRBD2	many	TRBJ2-2
CSAREPHVPGQGLSSYEQYF	TGCAGTGCTAGAGAACCCCACGTCCCGGGACAGGGGTTAAGCTCCTACGAGCAGTACTTC	TRBV20-1	TRBD1	few	TRBJ2-7
CSAQGLAGGNEQFF	TGCAGTGCCCAAGGACTAGCGGGAGGAAATGAGCAGTTCTTC	TRBV20-1	TRBD2	few	TRBJ2-1
CASRLEEGRKTQYF	TGCGCCAGCCGACTTGAGGAGGGTCGAAAGACCCAGTACTTC	TRBV5-1	NA	many	TRBJ2-5